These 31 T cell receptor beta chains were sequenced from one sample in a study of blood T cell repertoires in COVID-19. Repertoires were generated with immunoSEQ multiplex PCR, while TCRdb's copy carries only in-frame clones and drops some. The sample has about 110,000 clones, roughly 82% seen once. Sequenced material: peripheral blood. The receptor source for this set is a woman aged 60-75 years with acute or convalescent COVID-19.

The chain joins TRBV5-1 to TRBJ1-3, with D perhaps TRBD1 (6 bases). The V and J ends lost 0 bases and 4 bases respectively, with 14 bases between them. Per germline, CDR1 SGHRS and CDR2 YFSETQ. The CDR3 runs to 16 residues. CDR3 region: CASSLAGQGQGNTIYF. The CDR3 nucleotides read TGCGCCAGCAGCTTGGCCGGGCAGGGGCAAGGAAACACCATATATTTT. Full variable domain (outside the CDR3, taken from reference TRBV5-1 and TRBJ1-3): KAGVTQTPRYLIKTRGQQVTLSCSPISGHRSVSWYQQTPGQGLQFLFEYFSETQRNKGNFPGRFSGRQFSNSRSEMNVSTLELGDSALYLCASSLAGQGQGNTIYFGEGSWLTVV.

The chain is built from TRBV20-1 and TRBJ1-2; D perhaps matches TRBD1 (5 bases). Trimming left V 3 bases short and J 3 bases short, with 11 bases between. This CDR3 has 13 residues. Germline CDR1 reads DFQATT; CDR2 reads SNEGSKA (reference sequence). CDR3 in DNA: TGCAGTGCTAGTCTGGGGCTAGACTATGGCTACACCTTC. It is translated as CSASLGLDYGYTF.

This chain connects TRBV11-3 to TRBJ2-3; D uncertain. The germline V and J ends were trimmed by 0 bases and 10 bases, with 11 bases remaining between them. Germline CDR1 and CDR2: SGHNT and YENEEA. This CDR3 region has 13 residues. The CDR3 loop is CASSLDLTAPQYF. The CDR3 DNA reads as TGTGCCAGCAGCTTAGATCTAACAGCCCCGCAGTATTTT.

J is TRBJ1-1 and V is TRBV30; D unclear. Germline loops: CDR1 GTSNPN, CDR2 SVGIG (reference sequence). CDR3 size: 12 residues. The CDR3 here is CACGHLNTEAFF. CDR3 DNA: TGTGCATGCGGGCACCTGAACACTGAAGCTTTCTTT.

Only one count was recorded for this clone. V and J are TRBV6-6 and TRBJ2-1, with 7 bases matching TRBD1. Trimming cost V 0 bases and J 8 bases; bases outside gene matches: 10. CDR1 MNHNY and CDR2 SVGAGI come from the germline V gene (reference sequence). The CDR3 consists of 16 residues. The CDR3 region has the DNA TGTGCCAGCAGTTACTCGACCGGGACAGTTTTCGATGAGCAGTTCTTC. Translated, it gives CASSYSTGTVFDEQFF.

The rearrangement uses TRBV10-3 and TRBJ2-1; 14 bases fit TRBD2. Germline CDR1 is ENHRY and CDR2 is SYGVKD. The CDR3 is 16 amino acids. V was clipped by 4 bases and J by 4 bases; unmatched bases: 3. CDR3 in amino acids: CAISVRTSGGYNEQFF. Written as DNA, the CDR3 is TGTGCCATCAGTGTGAGGACTAGCGGGGGGTACAATGAGCAGTTCTTC.

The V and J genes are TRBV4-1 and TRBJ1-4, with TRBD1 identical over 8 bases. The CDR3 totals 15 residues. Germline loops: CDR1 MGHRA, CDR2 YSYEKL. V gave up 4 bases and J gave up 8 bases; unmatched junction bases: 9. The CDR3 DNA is TGCGCCAGCAGCCGCCCGACAGGGGAAGAAGAAAAACTGTTTTTT. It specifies CASSRPTGEEEKLFF.

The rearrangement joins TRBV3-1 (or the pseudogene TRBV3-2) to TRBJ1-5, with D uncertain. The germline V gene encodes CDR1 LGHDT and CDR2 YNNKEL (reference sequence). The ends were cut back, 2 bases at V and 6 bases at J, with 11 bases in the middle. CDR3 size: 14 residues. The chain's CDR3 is CASSQYGRGQPQHF. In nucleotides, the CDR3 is TGTGCCAGCAGCCAATACGGCCGCGGTCAGCCCCAGCATTTT.

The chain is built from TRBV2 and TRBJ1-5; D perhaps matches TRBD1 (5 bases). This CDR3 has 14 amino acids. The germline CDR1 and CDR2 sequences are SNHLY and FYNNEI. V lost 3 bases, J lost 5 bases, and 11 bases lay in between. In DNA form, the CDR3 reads TGTGCCAGCAGTGACAGGGTTAACGATCAGCCCCAGCATTTT. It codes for CASSDRVNDQPQHF.

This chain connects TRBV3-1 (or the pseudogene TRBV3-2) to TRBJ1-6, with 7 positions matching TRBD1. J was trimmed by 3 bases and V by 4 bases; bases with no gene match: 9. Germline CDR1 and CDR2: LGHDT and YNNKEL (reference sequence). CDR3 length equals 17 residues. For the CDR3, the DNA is TGTGCCAGCAGCCGACAGGGAGGTGGGGGCTATAATTCACCCCTCCACTTT. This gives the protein CASSRQGGGGYNSPLHF.

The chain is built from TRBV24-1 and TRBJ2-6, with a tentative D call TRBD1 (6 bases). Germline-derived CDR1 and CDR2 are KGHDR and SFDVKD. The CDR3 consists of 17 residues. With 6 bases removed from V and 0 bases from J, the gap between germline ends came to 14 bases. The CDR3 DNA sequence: TGTGCCACCAGTTCGGGACAAACATTCTCTGGGGCCAACGTCCTGACTTTC. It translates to CATSSGQTFSGANVLTF.

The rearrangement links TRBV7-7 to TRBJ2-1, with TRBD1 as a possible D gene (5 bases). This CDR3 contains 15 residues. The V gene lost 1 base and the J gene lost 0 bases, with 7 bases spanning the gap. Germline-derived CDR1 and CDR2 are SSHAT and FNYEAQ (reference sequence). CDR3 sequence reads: CASSLGGLSYNEQFF. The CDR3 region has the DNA TGTGCCAGCAGCTTAGGGGGCCTCTCCTACAATGAGCAGTTCTTC.

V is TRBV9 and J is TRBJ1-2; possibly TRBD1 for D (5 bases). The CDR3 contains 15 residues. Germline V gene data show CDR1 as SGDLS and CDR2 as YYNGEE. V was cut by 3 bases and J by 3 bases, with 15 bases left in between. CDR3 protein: CASSAPGRSYYGYTF. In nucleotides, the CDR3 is TGTGCCAGCAGCGCCCCAGGGCGGAGTTACTATGGCTACACCTTC.

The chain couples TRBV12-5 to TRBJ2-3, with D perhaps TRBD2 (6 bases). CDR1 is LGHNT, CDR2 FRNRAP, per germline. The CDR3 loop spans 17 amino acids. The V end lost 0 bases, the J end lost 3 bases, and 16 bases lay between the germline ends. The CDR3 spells CASGLVRGTPRTDTQYF. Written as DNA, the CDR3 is TGTGCTAGTGGTTTGGTCCGGGGGACTCCTAGGACAGATACGCAGTATTTT.

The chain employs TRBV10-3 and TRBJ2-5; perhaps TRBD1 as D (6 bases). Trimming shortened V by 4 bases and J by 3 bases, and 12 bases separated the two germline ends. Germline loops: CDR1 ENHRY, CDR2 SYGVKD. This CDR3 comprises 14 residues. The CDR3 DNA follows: TGTGCCATCAGTGGGACAGATAAAAAAGAGACCCAGTACTTC. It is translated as CAISGTDKKETQYF.

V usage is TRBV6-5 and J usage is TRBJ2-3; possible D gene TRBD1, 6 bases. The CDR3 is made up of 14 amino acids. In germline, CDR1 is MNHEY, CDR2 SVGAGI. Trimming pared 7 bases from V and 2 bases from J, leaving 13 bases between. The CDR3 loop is CASIVGQITDTQYF. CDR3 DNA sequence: TGTGCCAGCATAGTTGGACAGATCACAGATACGCAGTATTTT.

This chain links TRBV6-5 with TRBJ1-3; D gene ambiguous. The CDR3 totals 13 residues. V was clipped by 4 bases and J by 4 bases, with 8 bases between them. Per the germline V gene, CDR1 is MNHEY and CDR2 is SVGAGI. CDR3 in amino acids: CASSSQPGNTIYF. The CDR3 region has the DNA TGTGCCAGCAGTTCACAGCCAGGAAACACCATATATTTT.

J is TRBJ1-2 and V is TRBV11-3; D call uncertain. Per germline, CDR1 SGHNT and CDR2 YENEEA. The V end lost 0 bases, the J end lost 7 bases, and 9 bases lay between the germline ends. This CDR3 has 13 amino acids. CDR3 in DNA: TGTGCCAGCAGCTTAGACAGACAAGCTGGCTACACCTTC. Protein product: CASSLDRQAGYTF.

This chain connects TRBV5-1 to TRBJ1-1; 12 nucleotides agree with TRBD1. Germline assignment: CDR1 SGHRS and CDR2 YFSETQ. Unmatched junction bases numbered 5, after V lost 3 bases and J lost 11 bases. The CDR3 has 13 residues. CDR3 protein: CASSSGTGGEAFF. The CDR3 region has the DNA TGCGCCAGCAGCTCGGGGACAGGGGGCGAGGCTTTCTTT.

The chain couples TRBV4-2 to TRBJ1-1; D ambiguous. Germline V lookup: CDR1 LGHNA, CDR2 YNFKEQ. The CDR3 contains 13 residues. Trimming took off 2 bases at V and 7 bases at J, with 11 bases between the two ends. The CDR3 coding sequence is TGTGCCAGCAGCCAACCCGCCGGGGTTGAAGCTTTCTTT. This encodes CASSQPAGVEAFF.

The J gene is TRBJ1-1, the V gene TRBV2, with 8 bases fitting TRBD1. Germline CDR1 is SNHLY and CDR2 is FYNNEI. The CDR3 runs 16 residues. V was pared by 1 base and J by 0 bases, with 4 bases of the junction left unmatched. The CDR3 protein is CASSEGDRNLNTEAFF. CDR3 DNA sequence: TGTGCCAGCAGTGAAGGGGACAGGAACTTGAACACTGAAGCTTTCTTT.

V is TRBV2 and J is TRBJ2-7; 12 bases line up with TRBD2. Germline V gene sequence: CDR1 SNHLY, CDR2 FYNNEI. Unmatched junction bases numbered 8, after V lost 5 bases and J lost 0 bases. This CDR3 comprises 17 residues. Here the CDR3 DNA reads TGTGCCAGCAGTCCTCTTAGACTAGCGGGGGCCTCCTACGAGCAGTACTTC. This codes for CASSPLRLAGASYEQYF.

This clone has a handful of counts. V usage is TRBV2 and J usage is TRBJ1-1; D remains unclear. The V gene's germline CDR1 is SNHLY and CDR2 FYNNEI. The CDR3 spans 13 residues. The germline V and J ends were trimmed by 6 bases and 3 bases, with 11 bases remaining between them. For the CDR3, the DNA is TGTGCCAGCAGACTAATGGTGGACACTGAAGCTTTCTTT. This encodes CASRLMVDTEAFF.

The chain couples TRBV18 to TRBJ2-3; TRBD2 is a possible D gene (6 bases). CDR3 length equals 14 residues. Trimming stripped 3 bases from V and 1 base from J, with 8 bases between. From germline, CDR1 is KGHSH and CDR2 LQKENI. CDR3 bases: TGTGCCAGCTCACCCGGCGGGGGCACAGATACGCAGTATTTT. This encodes CASSPGGGTDTQYF.

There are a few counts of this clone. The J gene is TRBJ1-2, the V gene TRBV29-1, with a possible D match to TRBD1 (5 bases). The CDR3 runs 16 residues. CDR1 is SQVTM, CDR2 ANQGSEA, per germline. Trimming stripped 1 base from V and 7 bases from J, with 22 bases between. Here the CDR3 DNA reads TGCAGCGTTGAAGTCGGGGCGGGGGGTAGTTGGAGTGGCTACACCTTC. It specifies CSVEVGAGGSWSGYTF.

The DNA for the CDR3 is TGCGCCAGCAGCCAAGATGCACAGGGGGACACTGAAGCTTTCTTT. This encodes CASSQDAQGDTEAFF. The chain recombines TRBV4-3 with TRBJ1-1, with 8 bases aligning to TRBD1. From germline, CDR1 is LGHNA and CDR2 YSLEER. This CDR3 comprises 15 residues. The J segment lost 3 bases and the V segment lost 0 bases, leaving 3 bases of the junction unmatched.

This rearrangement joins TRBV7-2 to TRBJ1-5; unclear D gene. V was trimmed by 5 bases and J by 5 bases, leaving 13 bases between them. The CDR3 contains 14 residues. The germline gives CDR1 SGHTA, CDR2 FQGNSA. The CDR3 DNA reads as TGTGCCAGCAGCCCCGGCCCCCGGGATCAGCCCCAGCATTTT. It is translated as CASSPGPRDQPQHF. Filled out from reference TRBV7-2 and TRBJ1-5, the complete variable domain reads GAGVSQSPSNKVTEKGKDVELRCDPISGHTALYWYRQSLGQGLEFLIYFQGNSAPDKSGLPSDRFSAERTGGSVSTLTIQRTQQEDSAVYLCASSPGPRDQPQHFGDGTRLSIL.

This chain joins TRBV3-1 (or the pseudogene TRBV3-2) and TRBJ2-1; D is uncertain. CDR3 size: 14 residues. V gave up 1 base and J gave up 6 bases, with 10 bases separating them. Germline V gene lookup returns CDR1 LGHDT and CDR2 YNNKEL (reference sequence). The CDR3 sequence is CASSQGPGGNEQFF. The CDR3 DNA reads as TGTGCCAGCAGCCAAGGCCCGGGTGGCAATGAGCAGTTCTTC.

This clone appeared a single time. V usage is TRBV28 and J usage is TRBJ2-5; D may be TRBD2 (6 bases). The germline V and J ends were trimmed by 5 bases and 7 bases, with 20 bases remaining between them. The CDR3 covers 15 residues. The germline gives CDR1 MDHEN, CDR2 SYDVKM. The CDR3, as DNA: TGTGCCAGCAGTCTCCCGACGGGGGTGATTCGGACCCAGTACTTC. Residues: CASSLPTGVIRTQYF.

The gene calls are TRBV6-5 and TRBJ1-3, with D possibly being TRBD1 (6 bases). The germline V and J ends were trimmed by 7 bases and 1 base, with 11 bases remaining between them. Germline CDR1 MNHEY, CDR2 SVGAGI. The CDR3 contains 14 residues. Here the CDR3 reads CASKRGFSGNTIYF. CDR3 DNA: TGTGCCAGCAAAAGGGGGTTTTCTGGAAACACCATATATTTT.

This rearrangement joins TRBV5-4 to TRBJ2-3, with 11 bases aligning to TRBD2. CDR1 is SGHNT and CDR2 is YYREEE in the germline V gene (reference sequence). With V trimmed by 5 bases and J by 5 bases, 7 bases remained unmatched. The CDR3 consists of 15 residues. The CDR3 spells CASSVWLAGGDTQYF. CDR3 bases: TGTGCCAGCAGTGTGTGGCTAGCGGGGGGAGATACGCAGTATTTT.